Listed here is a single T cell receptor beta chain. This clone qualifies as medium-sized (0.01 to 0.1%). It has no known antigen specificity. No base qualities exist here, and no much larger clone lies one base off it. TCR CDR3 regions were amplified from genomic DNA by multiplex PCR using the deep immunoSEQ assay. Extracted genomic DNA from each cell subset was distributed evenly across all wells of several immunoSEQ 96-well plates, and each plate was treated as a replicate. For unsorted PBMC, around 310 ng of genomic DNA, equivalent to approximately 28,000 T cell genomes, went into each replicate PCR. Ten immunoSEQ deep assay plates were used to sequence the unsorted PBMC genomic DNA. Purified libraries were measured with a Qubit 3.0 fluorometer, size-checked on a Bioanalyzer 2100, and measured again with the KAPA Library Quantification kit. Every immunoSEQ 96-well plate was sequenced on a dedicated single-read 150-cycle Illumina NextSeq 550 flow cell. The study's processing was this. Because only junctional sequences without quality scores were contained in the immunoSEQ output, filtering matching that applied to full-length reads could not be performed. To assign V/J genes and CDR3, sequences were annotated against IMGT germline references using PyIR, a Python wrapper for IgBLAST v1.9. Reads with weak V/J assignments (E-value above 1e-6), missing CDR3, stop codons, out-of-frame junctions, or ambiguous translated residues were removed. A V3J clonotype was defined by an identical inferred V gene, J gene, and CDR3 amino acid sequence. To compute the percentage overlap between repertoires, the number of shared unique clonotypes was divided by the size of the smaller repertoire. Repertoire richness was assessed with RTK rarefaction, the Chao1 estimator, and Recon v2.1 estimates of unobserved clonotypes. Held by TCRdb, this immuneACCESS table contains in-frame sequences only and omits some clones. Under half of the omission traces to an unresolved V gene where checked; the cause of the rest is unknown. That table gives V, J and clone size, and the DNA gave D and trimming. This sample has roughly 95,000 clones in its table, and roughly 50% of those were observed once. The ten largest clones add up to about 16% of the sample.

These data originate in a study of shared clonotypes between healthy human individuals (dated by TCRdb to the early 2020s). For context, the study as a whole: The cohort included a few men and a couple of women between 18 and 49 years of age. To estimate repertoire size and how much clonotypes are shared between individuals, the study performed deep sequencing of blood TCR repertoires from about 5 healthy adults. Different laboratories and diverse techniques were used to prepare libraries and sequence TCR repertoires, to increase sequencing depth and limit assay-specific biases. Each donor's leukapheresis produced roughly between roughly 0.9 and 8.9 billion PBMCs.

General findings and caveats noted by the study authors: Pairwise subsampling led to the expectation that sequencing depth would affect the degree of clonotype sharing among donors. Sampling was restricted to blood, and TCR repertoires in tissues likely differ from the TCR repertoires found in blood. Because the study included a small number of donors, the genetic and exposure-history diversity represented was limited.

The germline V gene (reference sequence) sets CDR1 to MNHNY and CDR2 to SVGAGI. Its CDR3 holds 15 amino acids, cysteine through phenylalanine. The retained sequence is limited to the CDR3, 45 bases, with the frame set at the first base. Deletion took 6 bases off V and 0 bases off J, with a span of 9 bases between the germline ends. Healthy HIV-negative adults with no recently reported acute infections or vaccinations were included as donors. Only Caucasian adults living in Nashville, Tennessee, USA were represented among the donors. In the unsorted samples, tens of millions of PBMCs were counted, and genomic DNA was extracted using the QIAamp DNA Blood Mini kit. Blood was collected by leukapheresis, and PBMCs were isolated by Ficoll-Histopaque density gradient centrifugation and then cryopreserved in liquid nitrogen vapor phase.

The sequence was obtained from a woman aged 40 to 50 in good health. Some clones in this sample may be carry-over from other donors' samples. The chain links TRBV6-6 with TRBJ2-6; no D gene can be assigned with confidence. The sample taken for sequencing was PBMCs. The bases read TGTGCCAGCAGCTGGGCCGACTCTGGGGCCAACGTCCTGACTTTC. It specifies CASSWADSGANVLTF.